This section outlines one TCR beta chain sequence together with its context. The authors' processing: Reference gene primer amplification gave estimated nucleated cell counts. Sequenced by immunoSEQ multiplex PCR; TCRdb stores in-frame clones only, minus some. The V and J calls and the clone size are those of that table, but D and trimming were determined from the DNA. The table has over 130,000 clones, 65% to 90% seen once. This sample stems from a study of blood T cell repertoires in COVID-19. On the study more broadly: Researchers got acute and convalescent COVID-19 samples from the United States, Italy and Spain. From T cells, B-cell-depleted T cells, or PBMCs came the material, which was cDNA or gDNA.

V lost 6 bases, J lost 5 bases, and 5 bases stayed unmatched. The V gene's germline CDR1 is MDHEN and CDR2 SYDVKM. The CDR3 spans 14 residues. This chain links TRBV28 with TRBJ1-4; 8 positions agree with TRBD1. This sequence originates from a man over 45 with acute or convalescent COVID-19. Material for sequencing was peripheral blood. CDR3 DNA: TGTGCCAGCAGCCAGGGGGCCAGAAATGAAAAACTGTTTTTT. Translation gives CASSQGARNEKLFF.